This T cell receptor (beta chain) was sequenced during a study of shared clonotypes between healthy human individuals. This clone was detected once. One junction end disagrees with the germline gene, perhaps due to a read error. Clones were sequenced by immunoSEQ multiplex PCR, and TCRdb holds only the in-frame ones, with some missing. The sample shows 1,500,000 or so clones, approximately 98.5% of them seen only once. This CDR3 region has 12 residues. Per germline, CDR1 MNHEY and CDR2 SVGAGI. The specimen sequenced was naive CD4+ T cells sorted from blood. Regarding subset: CD45RA+ positively selected. This receptor was obtained from a man aged 30-40 years in good health. The chain recombines TRBV6-5 with TRBJ2-7; D possibly corresponds to TRBD2 (5 bases). The CDR3 bases are TGTGCCAGCAGTCCGCGTCCGGGAAAAGAGGAGTTC. Amino acids: CASSPRPGKEEF.